A single sample gave rise to the 2 T cell receptor beta chains below, sequenced in a study of blood T cells in healthy people across ages. Through a sample-barcoded 5' primer and a J-beta primer mix, a second PCR was run for roughly 6 to 12 cycles. TCRdb reprocessed the 5' RACE reads via MiXCR and lists one record per CDR3 protein. Of about 930,000 distinct CDR3 sequences in the sample, 25% to 35% were seen once. The same specimen was also included in a second study, on T cells of mothers and their children.

Sample: blood. The origin of the receptors is a woman between 40 and 55 years old in good health.

V is TRBV7-9 and J is TRBJ2-3, with a weak D call TRBD1 (5 bases). Trimming left V 4 bases short and J 8 bases short, with 19 bases between. Germline V CDR1 and CDR2: SEHNR, FQNEAQ (reference sequence). This CDR3 contains 15 residues. This CDR3 reads CASSYALSGRGTQYF. The CDR3 DNA is TGTGCCAGCAGCTATGCCCTGTCCGGTAGGGGTACGCAGTATTTT.

The V call is TRBV12-3 or TRBV12-4, the J call TRBJ2-5; TRBD1 aligns across 12 bases. The CDR3 extends over 14 amino acids. Trimming cost V 8 bases and J 6 bases; bases outside gene matches: 7. The CDR3 DNA follows: TGTGCCAGCGCCCGGGACAGGGGGCTGCAGACCCAGTACTTC. It codes for CASARDRGLQTQYF.